This T cell receptor beta chain was captured by sequencing in a study of OX40 agonist ivuxolimab in advanced cancers. Findings and caveats of the study: Low clonal expansion, among the lowest seen, marked partial responders at 0.1-3.0 mg/kg.

The CDR3 length is 13 residues. Per the germline V gene, CDR1 is MNHEY and CDR2 is SVGAGI. The ends were cut back, 6 bases at V and 10 bases at J, with 18 bases in the middle. This clone was counted between two and nine times. Antigen specificity is unknown. The protocol was immunoSEQ multiplex PCR, while the TCRdb copy is restricted to in-frame clones and leaves out a portion. The sample consists of more than 40,000 clones, about 87% of them appearing once. The sequence derives from an adult with an advanced solid tumor such as melanoma, head and neck, liver or kidney cancer. The chain uses TRBV6-5 and TRBJ1-1; possible D gene TRBD1, 6 bases. The sequencing here drew on CD4+ or CD8+ T cells sorted from blood, taken in a trial of the OX40 agonist ivuxolimab. The CDR3 sequence: CASSKQGGSSAFF. CDR3 in DNA: TGTGCCAGCAGCAAACAGGGTGGGTCTTCAGCTTTCTTT.